This T cell receptor (beta chain) originates from a study of blood T cell repertoires in COVID-19. For the study at large: T cells, B-cell-depleted T cells, or PBMCs provided the cDNA or gDNA that served as material.

Repertoires were generated with immunoSEQ multiplex PCR, while TCRdb's copy carries only in-frame clones and drops some. The profile shows 55,000 to 70,000 clones, about nine tenths of them singletons. Germline CDR1 and CDR2: SGHDN and FVKESK. The CDR3 sequence is 14 residues long. J was trimmed by 4 bases and V by 5 bases; bases with no gene match: 5. The rearrangement links TRBV14 to TRBJ1-1; 9 bases line up with TRBD1. Sequencing was done on a sample of peripheral blood. This receptor was taken from a human donor in a cohort sampled during active COVID-19. As DNA, the CDR3 is TGTGCCAGCAGCGCACAGGGGGCAGGCACTGAAGCTTTCTTT. Amino acid sequence: CASSAQGAGTEAFF.